This T cell receptor (beta chain) was captured in a study of blood T cell repertoires in COVID-19. About the study: There were acute and convalescent COVID-19 samples, and they came from the United States, Italy and Spain.

V dropped 7 bases and J dropped 2; count of bases not matched to a gene: 6. This CDR3 is 14 amino acids long. In germline, CDR1 is MGHRA, CDR2 YSYEKL. Original processing methods: Amplification with reference gene primers provided the estimates of nucleated cell counts. Here immunoSEQ multiplex PCR was the method, and the copy in TCRdb shows in-frame clones only, minus some. That table furnishes V, J and clone size, whereas the DNA furnished D and trimming. The sample has roughly 250,000 clones, 65% to 80% seen once; the top ten hold 3% to 4%. The source material was peripheral blood. This sequence originates from a woman between 35 and 50 years old with active or convalescent COVID-19. The rearrangement links TRBV4-1 to TRBJ1-1; TRBD1 matches at 8 bases. The DNA of the CDR3 is TGCGCCAGCACCCGGACAGGGAGTAACACTGAAGCTTTCTTT. It specifies CASTRTGSNTEAFF.